This T cell receptor beta chain was captured by sequencing in a study of T cells after yellow fever vaccination. At the level of the study: The fractions with low cell numbers were processed using SMART-Seq v4 Ultra Low Input.

The CDR3 is 14 amino acids. CDR1 is SQVTM, CDR2 ANQGSEA, per germline. The V and J ends lost 7 bases and 6 bases respectively, with 22 bases between them. TCRdb passed the 5' RACE reads through MiXCR, listing each CDR3 protein once. The profile shows about 330,000 distinct CDR3 sequences, over 4% of them singletons. The sample was PBMCs, taken 5 days after the yellow fever booster vaccination. The receptor comes from a man between 18 and 29 years old who received the YFV17D yellow fever vaccine. The gene calls are TRBV29-1 and TRBJ2-7; TRBD2 is a possible D gene (6 bases). The CDR3 loop is CSAGRGGVWGEQYF. CDR3 bases: TGCAGCGCCGGGCGGGGCGGGGTGTGGGGCGAGCAGTACTTC.